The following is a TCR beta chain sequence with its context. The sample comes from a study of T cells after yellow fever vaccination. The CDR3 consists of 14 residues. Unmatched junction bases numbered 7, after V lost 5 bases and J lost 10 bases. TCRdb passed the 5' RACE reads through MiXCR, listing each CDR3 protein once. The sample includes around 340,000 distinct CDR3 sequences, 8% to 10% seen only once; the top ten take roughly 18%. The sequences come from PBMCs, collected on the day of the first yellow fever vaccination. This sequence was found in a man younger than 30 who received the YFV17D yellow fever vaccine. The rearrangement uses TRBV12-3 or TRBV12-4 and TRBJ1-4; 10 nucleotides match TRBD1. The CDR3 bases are TGTGCCAGCAGTCCGGACAGGGGGACACGAAAACTGTTTTTT. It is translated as CASSPDRGTRKLFF.